This TCR beta chain was sequenced during a study of T cells in Graves' hyperthyroidism and ophthalmopathy. Across the study: Peripheral blood was secured at the point of initial diagnosis, before any treatment.

Amplification targeted TCR beta CDR3 regions from RNA transcripts. The primer set for the first-round RT-PCR of the TCR CDR3 was HTBI. TCRdb re-called the multiplex PCR reads through MiXCR, storing one row per CDR3 protein. The sample lists around 200,000 distinct CDR3 sequences, about 17% occurring once. The authors obtained PBMCs from around 11 ml of fresh peripheral blood. This clonotype was seen many times. The receptor was derived from a woman in her forties or fifties with Graves' hyperthyroidism. Sequencing used blood.

The CDR3 protein is CASSHPQGARTEAFF. CDR3 bases: TGTGCCAGCAGCCATCCGCAGGGGGCGAGGACTGAAGCTTTCTTT. J is TRBJ1-1 and V is TRBV11-2; TRBD1 matches 8 bases. V lost 5 bases to trimming and J lost 5 bases; unmatched junction nucleotides: 10. Looked up from germline, CDR1 is SGHAT and CDR2 is FQNNGV. CDR3 length equals 15 residues.